This TCR beta chain is drawn from a study of blood T cell repertoires in COVID-19. About the research overall: Samples of COVID-19 (acute and convalescent) were obtained from the United States, Italy and Spain. T cells, B-cell-depleted T cells, or PBMCs provided the cDNA or gDNA that served as material.

This clone appeared a few times. Authors' processing steps: Amplification of reference gene primers provided the estimated nucleated cell counts. Produced via immunoSEQ multiplex PCR; TCRdb's table is partial and in-frame only. V, J and clone size are taken as reported in that table, and D and trimming were inferred from the DNA itself. The sample holds approximately 82,000 clones; 85% to 90% are singletons and the top ten take around 13%. CDR3 length: 14 residues. Trimming took off 3 bases at V and 5 bases at J, with 14 bases between the two ends. Germline loops: CDR1 MGHRA, CDR2 YSYEKL. Sequencing was carried out using peripheral blood. The TCR sequence derives from a man between 65 and 85 years old with active or convalescent COVID-19. This rearrangement joins TRBV4-1 to TRBJ2-7, with TRBD1 as a possible D gene (5 bases). CDR3 sequence reads: CASSQGLGANEQYF. The CDR3 nucleotides read TGCGCCAGCAGCCAGGGATTAGGGGCGAACGAGCAGTACTTC.